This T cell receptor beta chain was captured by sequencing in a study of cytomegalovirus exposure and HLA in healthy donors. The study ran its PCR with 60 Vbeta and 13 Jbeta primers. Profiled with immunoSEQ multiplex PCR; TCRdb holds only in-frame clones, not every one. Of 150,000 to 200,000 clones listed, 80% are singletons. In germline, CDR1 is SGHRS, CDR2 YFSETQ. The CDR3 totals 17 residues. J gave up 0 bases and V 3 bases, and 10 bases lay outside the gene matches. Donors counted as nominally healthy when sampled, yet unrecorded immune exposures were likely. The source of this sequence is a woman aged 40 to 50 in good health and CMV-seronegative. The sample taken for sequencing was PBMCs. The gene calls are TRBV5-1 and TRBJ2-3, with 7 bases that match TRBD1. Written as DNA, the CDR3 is TGCGCCAGCAGCTCCCGACAGGGCTCCCTGAGCACAGATACGCAGTATTTT. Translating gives CASSSRQGSLSTDTQYF. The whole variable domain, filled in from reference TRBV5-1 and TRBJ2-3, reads KAGVTQTPRYLIKTRGQQVTLSCSPISGHRSVSWYQQTPGQGLQFLFEYFSETQRNKGNFPGRFSGRQFSNSRSEMNVSTLELGDSALYLCASSSRQGSLSTDTQYFGPGTRLTVL.